A single sample is the source of the 21 T cell receptor beta chains below, sequenced in a study of blood T cell repertoires in COVID-19. The assay was immunoSEQ multiplex PCR, and TCRdb's table has in-frame clones only and misses some. The sample holds 95,000 to 150,000 clones; 86% are singletons and the top ten take around 4%. The material sequenced was peripheral blood. The receptor source for this set is a man aged 35 to 55 with acute or convalescent COVID-19.

In its sample, this clone is medium-sized (0.01 to 0.1%). The gene calls are TRBV27 and TRBJ2-2, with 8 positions matching TRBD1. Germline CDR1 MNHEY, CDR2 SMNVEV (reference sequence). The J segment lost 2 bases and the V segment lost 3 bases, leaving 2 bases of the junction unmatched. This CDR3 comprises 15 residues. The CDR3: CASSFDRGNTGELFF. CDR3 nucleotides: TGTGCCAGCAGTTTCGACAGGGGTAACACCGGGGAGCTGTTTTTT.

The chain couples TRBV5-4 to TRBJ2-1, with D possibly TRBD2 on 6 matching bases. The V gene's germline CDR1 is SGHNT and CDR2 YYREEE (reference sequence). CDR3 length: 12 amino acids. V lost 3 bases to trimming and J lost 10 bases, with 11 bases between them. The CDR3 here is CASSSTSGEQFF. The CDR3 DNA sequence: TGTGCCAGCAGCTCGACTAGTGGAGAGCAGTTCTTC.

The V call is TRBV10-3, the J call TRBJ1-5; tentative D call: TRBD1 (6 bases). Between the trimmed V and J ends, which lost 6 bases and 4 bases, there was a span of 16 bases. The germline V gene encodes CDR1 ENHRY and CDR2 SYGVKD. This CDR3 contains 15 residues. The CDR3 reads CAISEDSTGNQPQHF. The CDR3 DNA sequence: TGTGCCATCAGCGAGGACAGTACCGGGAATCAGCCCCAGCATTTT.

The chain carries TRBV6-2 or TRBV6-3 and TRBJ2-1, with 11 bases fitting TRBD2. The CDR3 runs to 16 residues. CDR1 and CDR2 from the germline V gene are MNHEY and SVGEGT. V dropped 5 bases and J dropped 4; count of bases not matched to a gene: 7. For the CDR3, the DNA is TGTGCCAGCAGTCCCCCGGGACTAGCGGCATACAATGAGCAGTTCTTC. Amino acid sequence: CASSPPGLAAYNEQFF.

The J gene is TRBJ1-6, the V gene TRBV2, with 9 bases matching TRBD1. Trimming took 2 bases from V and 14 from J; bases not matched to a gene: 7. The germline V gene has CDR1 SNHLY and CDR2 FYNNEI. This CDR3 has 14 residues. In DNA, the CDR3 is TGTGCCAGCAGTGAACGACAGGGGGGATGGACCCTCCACTTT. As protein: CASSERQGGWTLHF.

This rearrangement joins TRBV3-1 (or the pseudogene TRBV3-2) to TRBJ2-1; 8 nucleotides align to TRBD1. This CDR3 has 15 amino acids. CDR1 and CDR2 from the germline V gene are LGHDT and YNNKEL (reference sequence). V shed 1 base and J 3 bases; nucleotides not matched to a gene: 2. CDR3: CASSQGDRFYNEQFF. CDR3 in DNA: TGTGCCAGCAGCCAAGGGGACAGGTTCTACAATGAGCAGTTCTTC.

The genes are TRBV20-1 and TRBJ2-5, with D perhaps matching TRBD2 (6 bases). CDR1 is DFQATT, CDR2 SNEGSKA, per germline (reference sequence). V shed 3 bases and J shed 7 bases, with 27 bases lying between them. The CDR3 loop spans 17 amino acids. The CDR3: CSASLPRRGVTFGTQYF. CDR3 in DNA: TGCAGTGCTAGTCTCCCTAGGAGGGGAGTCACCTTTGGGACCCAGTACTTC.

CDR3 protein: CASSGGRVGFTGELFF. As DNA, the CDR3 is TGTGCCAGCAGTGGGGGCAGGGTAGGATTCACCGGGGAGCTGTTTTTT. The gene calls are TRBV2 and TRBJ2-2; D possibly corresponds to TRBD1 (5 bases). With 4 bases removed from V and 4 bases from J, the gap between germline ends came to 16 bases. From germline, CDR1 is SNHLY and CDR2 FYNNEI. CDR3 length: 16 amino acids.

This chain joins TRBV7-2 and TRBJ2-7; tentative D call: TRBD1 (6 bases). V lost 5 bases and J lost 0, with 14 bases in between. Germline V gene sequence: CDR1 SGHTA, CDR2 FQGNSA. CDR3 length: 15 amino acids. CDR3 region: CASSPTGKSSYEQYF. The DNA for the CDR3 is TGTGCCAGCAGCCCAACAGGGAAGAGCTCCTACGAGCAGTACTTC.

The rearrangement links TRBV12-3 or TRBV12-4 to TRBJ1-1; the D gene is possibly TRBD1 (5 bases). Trimming removed 3 bases at V and 1 base at J, with 6 bases between. The CDR3 loop spans 13 amino acids. The CDR3 sequence: CASSFGGNTEAFF. The CDR3 nucleotides read TGTGCCAGCAGTTTCGGGGGGAACACTGAAGCTTTCTTT.

V is TRBV19 and J is TRBJ1-2, with 8 bases aligning to TRBD1. The germline gives CDR1 LNHDA, CDR2 SQIVND (reference sequence). The ends lost 5 bases at V and 1 base at J; junction bases unmatched: 6. This CDR3 spans 15 amino acids. The CDR3 loop reads CASSPGTGFNYGYTF. In DNA, the CDR3 is TGTGCCAGTAGTCCTGGGACAGGCTTTAACTATGGCTACACCTTC.

This chain links TRBV11-2 with TRBJ2-5, with D possibly matching TRBD2 (5 bases). Trimming removed 1 base at V and 3 bases at J, with 12 bases between. In germline, CDR1 is SGHAT, CDR2 FQNNGV. This CDR3 is 15 amino acids long. The CDR3 loop is CASSLVPRGEETQYF. CDR3 nucleotide sequence: TGTGCCAGCAGCTTAGTCCCACGGGGAGAAGAGACCCAGTACTTC.

CDR3 loop: CASSEIGQGDNGYTF. Written as DNA, the CDR3 is TGTGCCAGCAGTGAAATTGGACAGGGGGATAATGGCTACACCTTC. The chain uses TRBV6-1 and TRBJ1-2; 10 bases map to TRBD1. Trimming at V came to 2 bases and at J to 6 bases, leaving 6 bases not matched to a gene. This CDR3 comprises 15 residues. CDR1 is MNHNS, CDR2 SASEGT, per germline.

The V call is TRBV9, the J call TRBJ1-4, with D maybe TRBD1 (6 bases). Germline lookup yields CDR1 SGDLS and CDR2 YYNGEE. There are 16 residues in the CDR3. Between the trimmed V and J ends, which lost 0 bases and 3 bases, there was a span of 12 bases. Here the CDR3 reads CASSVGGGEANEKLFF. In DNA form, the CDR3 reads TGTGCCAGCAGCGTAGGTGGGGGCGAAGCTAATGAAAAACTGTTTTTT.

V is TRBV3-1 (or the pseudogene TRBV3-2) and J is TRBJ2-3; 12 bases map to TRBD2. CDR1 is LGHDT, CDR2 YNNKEL, per germline (reference sequence). The CDR3 has 15 amino acids. With V trimmed by 8 bases and J by 1 base, 4 bases remained unmatched. CDR3 coding DNA: TGTGCCAGCTCGGCTAGCGGGAGGGGCACAGATACGCAGTATTTT. Translation gives CASSASGRGTDTQYF.

The rearrangement links TRBV3-1 (or the pseudogene TRBV3-2) to TRBJ1-2; D uncertain. The germline CDR1 and CDR2 sequences are LGHDT and YNNKEL (reference sequence). Trimming took off 3 bases at V and 3 bases at J, with 11 bases between the two ends. The CDR3 length is 14 residues. The CDR3 protein is CASSQAGNYYGYTF. The CDR3 DNA reads as TGTGCCAGCAGCCAGGCGGGCAATTACTATGGCTACACCTTC.

The chain recombines TRBV30 with TRBJ2-7, with unresolved D. The CDR3 totals 12 residues. Germline-derived CDR1 and CDR2 are GTSNPN and SVGIG (reference sequence). V was cut by 1 base and J by 4 bases, with 8 bases left in between. The CDR3 sequence is CAWSALLYEQYF. Here the CDR3 DNA reads TGTGCCTGGAGTGCCCTCTTATACGAGCAGTACTTC.

The chain employs TRBV6-5 and TRBJ1-2; 7 nucleotides line up with TRBD1. Germline loops: CDR1 MNHEY, CDR2 SVGAGI. The trim removed 6 bases at V and 5 bases at J, leaving 0 bases unmatched. This CDR3 region has 11 residues. The CDR3 region is CASRTGYGYTF. The CDR3 DNA reads TGTGCCAGCAGGACAGGGTATGGCTACACCTTC.

As DNA, the CDR3 is TGTGCCTGGACCCGACTAGCCTCTTACAATGAGCAGTTCTTC. Its protein is CAWTRLASYNEQFF. The chain uses TRBV30 and TRBJ2-1; TRBD2 matches at 7 bases. This CDR3 region has 14 residues. The V gene end was trimmed by 4 bases and the J gene end by 4 bases; junction bases not matched to a gene: 7. The germline V gene encodes CDR1 GTSNPN and CDR2 SVGIG (reference sequence).

This CDR3 is CASSFPESWETQYF. In DNA form, the CDR3 reads TGTGCCAGCAGCTTCCCTGAGTCGTGGGAGACCCAGTACTTC. J is TRBJ2-5 and V is TRBV5-4; D remains ambiguous. The CDR3 extends over 14 amino acids. Germline loops: CDR1 SGHNT, CDR2 YYREEE (reference sequence). The V end lost 2 bases, the J end lost 5 bases, and 13 bases lay between the germline ends.

This rearrangement joins TRBV5-4 to TRBJ2-3; perhaps TRBD1 as D (6 bases). Germline CDR1 and CDR2: SGHNT and YYREEE (reference sequence). V was pared by 3 bases and J by 4 bases, with 6 bases between. The CDR3 has 12 amino acids. CDR3 coding DNA: TGTGCCAGCAGCTCAGGGGCAGATACGCAGTATTTT. It is translated as CASSSGADTQYF.